A selection of T cell receptor beta chains follows, all from one sample in a study of T-cell reconstitution after alpha-beta-depleted transplantation in children. One entry per CDR3 protein results from TCRdb running MiXCR on the PCR reads. The data contain 85,000 to 120,000 distinct CDR3 sequences, 4.5% to 7.5% of them singletons. Sequenced material: PBMCs, mostly from graft donor cells, taken 60 days after TCRalphabeta/CD19-depleted stem cell transplant. These receptors came from a female patient aged 2-10 years who had a stem cell transplant for Fanconi anemia, so the T cells may come from the graft donor. Each CDR3 is given with its conserved first and last residue. The order of the fields is clone size, V gene, J gene, D gene, CDR3 protein, CDR3 DNA. The D gene is left open where the match is weak. The size entry is marked missing in some rows and otherwise reads once, few, many or a size class.

many,TRBV5-1,TRBJ2-3,.,CASSLVPSSDTQYF,TGCGCCAGCAGCTTGGTACCCTCTTCGGATACGCAGTATTTT
few,TRBV20-1,TRBJ2-7,TRBD1,CSARSPPGQGYEQYF,TGCAGTGCTAGATCCCCGCCGGGACAGGGCTACGAGCAGTACTTC
many,TRBV11-2,TRBJ2-3,TRBD2,CASSRLGAGETDTQYF,TGTGCCAGCAGCCGTCTCGGGGCGGGAGAGACAGATACGCAGTATTTT
.,TRBV28,TRBJ2-1,TRBD1,CASSLWRLRDRANNEQFF,TGTGCCAGCAGTTTATGGCGCCTCCGGGACAGGGCCAACAATGAGCAGTTCTTC
.,TRBV6-5,TRBJ2-1,TRBD2,CASSYSGRAYNEQFF,TGTGCCAGCAGTTACAGCGGGAGGGCCTACAATGAGCAGTTCTTC
many,TRBV20-1,TRBJ2-1,TRBD2,CSATLAGGWNEQFF,TGCAGTGCTACCTTAGCGGGGGGGTGGAATGAGCAGTTCTTC
.,TRBV6-5,TRBJ2-1,.,CASSSLLNEQFF,TGTGCCAGCAGTTCGCTCCTAAATGAGCAGTTCTTC
many,TRBV7-2,TRBJ2-4,TRBD1,CASSNNRGGNIQYF,TGTGCCAGCAGCAACAACAGGGGCGGAAACATTCAGTACTTC
many,TRBV25-1,TRBJ2-2,.,CASSEVPGVDTGELFF,TGTGCCAGCAGTGAAGTACCGGGGGTGGACACCGGGGAGCTGTTTTTT
.,TRBV2,TRBJ2-7,TRBD2,CASRAPGLAVSYEQYF,TGTGCCAGCAGGGCACCGGGACTAGCGGTTTCCTACGAGCAGTACTTC
few,TRBV20-1,TRBJ2-1,TRBD2,CSARTGAGVGNEQFF,TGCAGTGCTAGAACTGGAGCGGGAGTTGGTAATGAGCAGTTCTTC
many,TRBV5-1,TRBJ1-2,TRBD1,CASSYIGQAYYGYTF,TGCGCCAGCAGCTACATTGGACAGGCGTACTATGGCTACACCTTC
few,TRBV25-1,TRBJ2-7,TRBD1,CASSVTLQGSEQYF,TGTGCCAGCAGTGTAACCTTACAGGGGTCCGAGCAGTACTTC
many,TRBV20-1,TRBJ1-5,.,CSASSAERGADQPQHF,TGCAGTGCTAGTAGTGCGGAAAGGGGCGCGGATCAGCCCCAGCATTTT
many,TRBV2,TRBJ2-7,TRBD1,CASRKARQGGEQYF,TGTGCCAGCAGGAAGGCGCGACAGGGGGGCGAGCAGTACTTC
few,TRBV5-1,TRBJ2-3,TRBD2,CASSLTGTSGTDTQYF,TGCGCCAGCAGCTTGACCGGGACTAGCGGCACAGATACGCAGTATTTT
many,TRBV20-1,TRBJ2-5,TRBD1,CSAARDRGSFQETQYF,TGCAGTGCCGCTCGGGACAGGGGGAGTTTCCAAGAGACCCAGTACTTC
.,TRBV5-1,TRBJ1-2,TRBD1,CARSQGTGGTGYTF,TGCGCCAGAAGCCAGGGGACAGGGGGGACTGGCTACACCTTC
few,TRBV19,TRBJ1-4,.,CASSPPASRNEKLFF,TGTGCCAGTAGTCCACCGGCGTCTAGGAATGAAAAACTGTTTTTT
few,TRBV2,TRBJ1-2,.,CASSEGALSYGYTF,TGTGCCAGCAGTGAAGGGGCCCTCTCCTATGGCTACACCTTC
once,TRBV2,TRBJ2-7,.,CASIHSGYEQYF,TGTGCCAGCATCCATTCAGGCTACGAGCAGTACTTC
few,TRBV20-1,TRBJ2-5,TRBD2,CSASEAGVYF,TGCAGTGCTAGCGAGGCGGGGGTTTACTTC
many,TRBV14,TRBJ2-5,.,CASSQNEETQYF,TGTGCCAGCAGCCAAAATGAGGAGACCCAGTACTTC
.,TRBV28,TRBJ1-5,.,CASSPVGQPQHF,TGTGCCAGCAGTCCCGTTGGGCAGCCCCAGCATTTT
.,TRBV28,TRBJ2-1,.,CASMERTPPREQFF,TGTGCCAGCATGGAAAGGACCCCTCCTAGGGAGCAGTTCTTC
many,TRBV27,TRBJ1-5,.,CASSFGRGNQPQHF,TGTGCCAGCAGTTTCGGAAGGGGCAATCAGCCCCAGCATTTT
.,TRBV10-3,TRBJ2-1,.,CAISEYGPMDEQFF,TGTGCCATCAGTGAGTACGGGCCCATGGATGAGCAGTTCTTC
few,TRBV4-2,TRBJ2-4,.,CASSQVGGASGGNIQYF,TGTGCCAGCAGCCAAGTTGGGGGGGCGTCAGGGGGAAACATTCAGTACTTC
few,TRBV4-2,TRBJ2-7,TRBD2,CASSQDRDWRGGPINYEQYF,TGTGCCAGCAGCCAAGACCGTGATTGGCGGGGGGGCCCCATTAACTACGAGCAGTACTTC
.,TRBV5-1,TRBJ2-1,TRBD2,CASTRGGTSLTNEQFF,TGCGCCAGCACCCGGGGGGGGACTAGTTTAACCAATGAGCAGTTCTTC
many,TRBV11-2,TRBJ1-1,TRBD1,CASSLDRGRGNTEAFF,TGTGCCAGCAGTTTGGACAGGGGGCGCGGGAACACTGAAGCTTTCTTT
.,TRBV6-5,TRBJ1-5,.,CASIRTGGSNQPQHF,TGTGCCAGCATCCGCACAGGCGGGAGCAATCAGCCCCAGCATTTT
many,TRBV7-6,TRBJ2-7,.,CASSLTLRAYEQYF,TGTGCCAGCAGCTTGACCCTTAGAGCGTACGAGCAGTACTTC
many,TRBV12-3/TRBV12-4,TRBJ1-2,.,CASGVVQVLDSYTF,TGTGCCAGCGGGGTGGTTCAGGTTTTGGATAGCTACACCTTC
many,TRBV29-1,TRBJ2-1,.,CSVGPGEISYNEQFF,TGCAGCGTTGGTCCCGGGGAGATCTCCTACAATGAGCAGTTCTTC
.,TRBV20-1,TRBJ2-7,.,CSAFLPGHLSYEQYF,TGCAGTGCGTTCCTCCCGGGACATCTCTCCTACGAGCAGTACTTC
many,TRBV28,TRBJ2-5,TRBD2,CASSRGVGLETQYF,TGTGCCAGCAGTCGGGGGGTGGGGTTAGAGACCCAGTACTTC
few,TRBV7-2,TRBJ2-7,.,CASSFPRTGPGDYEQYF,TGTGCCAGCAGCTTCCCCCGGACGGGGCCAGGGGACTACGAGCAGTACTTC
many,TRBV29-1,TRBJ2-1,.,CSVGAGINEQFF,TGCAGCGTTGGGGCGGGTATCAATGAGCAGTTCTTC
.,TRBV4-2,TRBJ2-5,TRBD1,CASSQEGTGTQETQYF,TGTGCCAGCAGCCAAGAGGGGACAGGGACCCAAGAGACCCAGTACTTC
many,TRBV6-6,TRBJ2-7,.,CASSYPGGYEQYF,TGTGCCAGCAGTTACCCGGGCGGCTACGAGCAGTACTTC
many,TRBV5-6,TRBJ2-1,TRBD1,CASSFGTAPFELF,TGTGCCAGCAGCTTCGGGACAGCTCCTTTCGAGCTCTTC
few,TRBV12-3/TRBV12-4,TRBJ1-6,TRBD1,CASSPRTGYNSPLHF,TGTGCCAGCAGCCCTCGGACAGGGTATAATTCACCCCTCCACTTT
many,TRBV7-3,TRBJ2-1,TRBD2,CASSLRGDEQFF,TGTGCCAGCAGCTTGCGGGGGGATGAGCAGTTCTTC
many,TRBV2,TRBJ2-1,.,CASIRDSYNEQFF,TGTGCCAGCATCCGGGACTCCTACAATGAGCAGTTCTTC
few,TRBV3-1,TRBJ2-7,.,CASSQEGGSYEQYF,TGTGCCAGCAGCCAAGAGGGGGGTTCCTACGAGCAGTACTTC
many,TRBV28,TRBJ1-5,TRBD1,CASSLVQGALQPQHF,TGTGCCAGCAGTTTAGTTCAGGGGGCGTTGCAGCCCCAGCATTTT
many,TRBV5-1,TRBJ2-7,TRBD1,CASSSAGGVYEQYF,TGCGCCAGCAGCTCAGCAGGGGGCGTCTACGAGCAGTACTTC
many,TRBV29-1,TRBJ2-1,.,CSVEFRAEQFF,TGCAGCGTTGAATTTCGAGCCGAGCAGTTCTTC
few,TRBV20-1,TRBJ2-5,TRBD2,CSALSGGNQETQYF,TGCAGTGCTCTTAGCGGGGGGAATCAAGAGACCCAGTACTTC